These 2 T cell receptor beta chains originate from one sample sequenced in a study of T cells in localized non-small cell lung cancer. Some clones are missing from TCRdb's copy, which holds only in-frame ones; the method was immunoSEQ multiplex PCR. This sample has 70,000 or so clones, with approximately 84% found just once. The material sequenced was peripheral blood, taken before any cancer treatment. The receptors were gathered from a female donor over 55 with stage I lung adenocarcinoma.

This clone was recorded once. V usage is TRBV29-1 and J usage is TRBJ2-5; D not resolved. Germline lookup yields CDR1 SQVTM and CDR2 ANQGSEA. Trimming removed 0 bases from V and 4 bases from J, with 9 bases in between. The CDR3 covers 13 residues. Written as DNA, the CDR3 is TGCAGCGTTGAAGATAGAACGGTAGAGACCCAGTACTTC. As protein: CSVEDRTVETQYF.

V usage is TRBV2 and J usage is TRBJ2-1; TRBD2 aligns across 12 bases. The germline V gene has CDR1 SNHLY and CDR2 FYNNEI. The CDR3 has 18 amino acids. V dropped 2 bases and J dropped 0; count of bases not matched to a gene: 5. CDR3 region: CASSEPQTSGSSYNEQFF. The CDR3 DNA follows: TGTGCCAGCAGTGAACCCCAGACTAGCGGGAGCTCCTACAATGAGCAGTTCTTC.